What follows are 20 T cell receptor beta chains derived from one specimen sequenced in a study of CD8 T cells in ankylosing spondylitis (TCRdb year 2017). Libraries were built with 5' RACE. The instrument given in TCRdb is Illumina HiSeq 2500. TCRdb redid the processing of the public reads, applying fastp at Q25 and MiXCR, and retained in-frame beta chains. Each CDR3 protein gets just one entry, which takes the most common genes and DNA from the rows behind it. This sample holds 300,000 to 350,000 distinct CDR3 sequences; roughly 14% were observed only once. The ten largest clones take up 1.1% of the sample. The specimen sequenced was blood, either unsorted or a sorted T cell fraction (not recorded which). All receptors derive from a male donor with ankylosing spondylitis or in good health (not recorded which).

This clonotype has a count of ten or more. The V gene is TRBV14, the J gene TRBJ2-2; tentative D call: TRBD2 (6 bases). Per the germline V gene, CDR1 is SGHDN and CDR2 is FVKESK. This CDR3 has 14 residues. The V end was cut by 5 bases, the J end by 5 bases, with 12 bases between. CDR3: CASSSGRRTGELFF. As DNA, the CDR3 is TGTGCCAGCAGCTCTGGGAGGAGGACCGGGGAGCTGTTTTTT.

This chain uses TRBV20-1 with TRBJ2-3; a possible D gene is TRBD1 (6 bases). Germline CDR1 DFQATT, CDR2 SNEGSKA (reference sequence). Trimming took off 7 bases at V and 3 bases at J, with 8 bases between the two ends. This CDR3 is 11 amino acids long. The CDR3 is CSVQGTDTQYF. CDR3 DNA: TGCAGTGTTCAGGGGACAGATACGCAGTATTTT.

This clonotype occurred a few times. The chain links TRBV30 to TRBJ2-3; D remains ambiguous. The germline gives CDR1 GTSNPN, CDR2 SVGIG (reference sequence). This CDR3 spans 13 amino acids. With 2 bases removed from V and 2 bases from J, the gap between germline ends came to 8 bases. The CDR3 loop reads CAWSRRPTDTQYF. The CDR3 DNA sequence: TGTGCCTGGAGTAGAAGGCCCACAGATACGCAGTATTTT.

This clonotype has more than one count but fewer than ten. V gene TRBV20-1 combines with J gene TRBJ2-3; D gene ambiguous. The V end lost 3 bases, the J end lost 5 bases, and 9 bases lay between the germline ends. Germline CDR1 DFQATT, CDR2 SNEGSKA (reference sequence). The CDR3 covers 12 residues. The CDR3 coding sequence is TGCAGTGCTAGGCCCTTTGGAGATACGCAGTATTTT. This codes for CSARPFGDTQYF.

This clonotype was seen many times. The chain joins TRBV20-1 to TRBJ2-3, with 11 bases lining up with TRBD2. This CDR3 has 14 amino acids. V shed 4 bases, J shed 2 bases, and the junction held 2 bases outside the gene matches. Germline V CDR1 and CDR2: DFQATT, SNEGSKA (reference sequence). CDR3 loop: CSATTSGNTDTQYF. CDR3 in DNA: TGCAGTGCTACGACTAGCGGGAACACAGATACGCAGTATTTT.

The rearrangement uses TRBV3-1 and TRBJ2-5; tentatively, D is TRBD2 (6 bases). The CDR3 covers 14 residues. V lost 1 base to trimming and J lost 5 bases, with 11 bases between them. Germline loops: CDR1 LGHDT, CDR2 YNNKEL (reference sequence). In DNA form, the CDR3 reads TGTGCCAGCAGCCAAGGGACTATACAGGAGACCCAGTACTTC. It encodes CASSQGTIQETQYF.

The V and J genes are TRBV10-3 and TRBJ2-5; D is unresolved. V was cut by 4 bases and J by 2 bases, with 8 bases left in between. The CDR3 covers 13 residues. CDR1 ENHRY and CDR2 SYGVKD come from the germline V gene. The CDR3 bases are TGTGCCATCAGTGGAGGTCTACAAGAGACCCAGTACTTC. It translates to CAISGGLQETQYF.

The rearrangement links TRBV7-9 to TRBJ2-5, with D possibly being TRBD2 (5 bases). The CDR3 covers 14 residues. CDR1 and CDR2 (germline): SEHNR, FQNEAQ (reference sequence). V was cut by 5 bases and J by 4 bases, with 14 bases left in between. CDR3 coding DNA: TGTGCCAGCAGCCCTCAGAGTGGAGGAGAGACCCAGTACTTC. It is translated as CASSPQSGGETQYF.

CDR3 loop: CSARQWDKNIQYF. CDR3 bases: TGCAGTGCTAGACAGTGGGACAAAAACATTCAGTACTTC. The chain combines TRBV20-1 with TRBJ2-4; D ambiguous. Germline CDR1 reads DFQATT; CDR2 reads SNEGSKA (reference sequence). This CDR3 has 13 residues. The ends were cut back, 2 bases at V and 3 bases at J, with 8 bases in the middle.

This chain links TRBV5-1 with TRBJ1-4; a weak D match, TRBD1 (5 bases). This CDR3 comprises 14 residues. V lost 5 bases and J 0 bases, leaving 8 bases between the germline ends. CDR1 and CDR2 (germline): SGHRS, YFSETQ. The CDR3 nucleotides read TGCGCCAGCAGACCGGGGGCAACTAATGAAAAACTGTTTTTT. Its translation is CASRPGATNEKLFF.

There are a few counts of this clonotype. The chain joins TRBV25-1 to TRBJ2-2; no clear D. V was pared by 4 bases and J by 7 bases, with 10 bases between. The CDR3 is made up of 13 amino acids. Germline V lookup: CDR1 MGHDK, CDR2 SYGVNS. Written as DNA, the CDR3 is TGTGCCAGCAGTGTGTCGTTGGGCGGGGAGCTGTTTTTT. Protein: CASSVSLGGELFF. Full variable domain (rest looked up from reference TRBV25-1 and TRBJ2-2): EADIYQTPRYLVIGTGKKITLECSQTMGHDKMYWYQQDPGMELHLIHYSYGVNSTEKGDLSSESTVSRIRTEHFPLTLESARPSHTSQYLCASSVSLGGELFFGEGSRLTVL.

In its sample, this clonotype was seen once. V usage is TRBV12-5 and J usage is TRBJ2-3; the D is unclear. The CDR3 contains 15 residues. CDR1 and CDR2 from the germline V gene are LGHNT and FRNRAP. V lost 5 bases to trimming and J lost 0 bases, with 12 bases between them. Written as DNA, the CDR3 is TGTGCTAGTGGTACTTGGGGTTATAGCACAGATACGCAGTATTTT. It yields the protein CASGTWGYSTDTQYF.

This clonotype has only a few counts. This chain's CDR3 is CASSEALIGYTF. Here the CDR3 DNA reads TGCGCCAGCAGCGAAGCTTTGATTGGCTACACCTTC. The V and J genes are TRBV5-1 and TRBJ1-2; D uncertain. CDR3 length: 12 amino acids. Trimming pared 4 bases from V and 7 bases from J, leaving 11 bases between. Germline V gives CDR1 SGHRS, CDR2 YFSETQ.

V is TRBV10-3 and J is TRBJ2-7, with 9 bases fitting TRBD1. Germline CDR1 is ENHRY and CDR2 is SYGVKD. V lost 8 bases and J lost 9; bases outside the gene matches: 5. This CDR3 region has 11 residues. Here the CDR3 DNA reads TGTGCCATCGGGACAGGGATCCCGCAGTACTTC. Translation: CAIGTGIPQYF.

The chain couples TRBV5-6 to TRBJ2-7; 7 bases align to TRBD1. CDR3 size: 14 residues. V shed 2 bases, J shed 3 bases, and the junction held 5 bases outside the gene matches. Germline V gene data show CDR1 as SGHDT and CDR2 as YYEEEE. The chain's CDR3 is CASSFPGQYYEQYF. In nucleotides, the CDR3 is TGTGCCAGCAGCTTCCCGGGACAGTACTACGAGCAGTACTTC.

This clonotype was observed many times. The chain combines TRBV12-3 or TRBV12-4 with TRBJ2-1; D is unclear. CDR3 length: 14 residues. Trimming took off 6 bases at V and 1 base at J, with 10 bases between the two ends. DNA for the CDR3: TGTGCCAGCAGCTACGACCCTTCCTACAATGAGCAGTTCTTC. This encodes CASSYDPSYNEQFF.

This clonotype was recorded once. The CDR3 reads CASSARTSGYEQYF. The CDR3 nucleotides read TGTGCCAGCAGCGCTCGGACTAGCGGCTACGAGCAGTACTTC. This rearrangement joins TRBV7-2 to TRBJ2-7; 10 bases match TRBD2. The ends lost 5 bases at V and 3 bases at J; junction bases unmatched: 4. The CDR3 totals 14 residues. CDR1 is SGHTA, CDR2 FQGNSA, per germline.

This clonotype was counted a few times. The rearrangement links TRBV3-1 to TRBJ1-4; 7 bases match TRBD1. The CDR3 sequence is 16 residues long. The trim removed 1 base at V and 7 bases at J, leaving 9 bases unmatched. Germline CDR1 reads LGHDT; CDR2 reads YNNKEL (reference sequence). CDR3 bases: TGTGCCAGCAGCCAAGTCCAGGGGGGCGGCACTGAAAAACTGTTTTTT. The encoded protein is CASSQVQGGGTEKLFF.

The chain uses TRBV4-2 and TRBJ2-3; perhaps D is TRBD1 or TRBD2 (6 bases each). The CDR3 sequence is 18 residues long. The ends were cut back, 1 base at V and 0 bases at J, with 17 bases in the middle. Germline CDR1 reads LGHNA; CDR2 reads YNFKEQ. CDR3 bases: TGTGCCAGCAGCCAAGTTTTAGGCGGGACACGGAGCACAGATACGCAGTATTTT. This encodes CASSQVLGGTRSTDTQYF.

At least ten counts were recorded for this clonotype. The rearrangement joins TRBV12-3 or TRBV12-4 to TRBJ2-3, with a possible D match to TRBD2 (6 bases). V was pared by 0 bases and J by 9 bases, with 10 bases between. The CDR3 runs to 13 residues. CDR3 loop: CASSLAGGVTQYF. The CDR3 coding sequence is TGTGCCAGCAGTTTAGCGGGAGGAGTGACGCAGTATTTT.